These 28 T cell receptor beta chains originate from one sample sequenced in a study of blood T cells in healthy people across ages. PCR was performed a second time for roughly 7 to 11 cycles using a sample-barcoded 5' primer and a J-beta primer mix. TCRdb independently ran MiXCR on the 5' RACE reads; one entry per CDR3 protein. The profile shows about 620,000 distinct CDR3 sequences, around 21% of them singletons. The specimen sequenced was blood. Receptors originate from a man in his 70s in good health.

This clonotype was seen only a few times. This chain connects TRBV2 to TRBJ1-5; TRBD1 might be the D (5 bases). The germline V and J ends were trimmed by 7 bases and 5 bases, with 18 bases remaining between them. Germline-derived CDR1 and CDR2 are SNHLY and FYNNEI. There are 15 residues in the CDR3. The DNA of the CDR3 is TGTGCCAGCAAATCGGGACTCGCGATTCATCAGCCCCAGCATTTT. Amino acids: CASKSGLAIHQPQHF. Variable domain in full (rest from reference TRBV2 and TRBJ1-5): EPEVTQTPSHQVTQMGQEVILRCVPISNHLYFYWYRQILGQKVEFLVSFYNNEISEKSEIFDDQFSVERPDGSNFTLKIRSTKLEDSAMYFCASKSGLAIHQPQHFGDGTRLSIL.

The chain combines TRBV15 with TRBJ2-1; no clear D gene. Trimming took off 0 bases at V and 4 bases at J, with 10 bases between the two ends. This CDR3 is 15 amino acids long. The germline V gene has CDR1 LNHNV and CDR2 YYDKDF (reference sequence). The CDR3 bases are TGTGCCACCAGCAGAGAGGGGTTAGGGTACAATGAGCAGTTCTTC. Translating it yields CATSREGLGYNEQFF.

The V and J genes are TRBV18 and TRBJ1-1; a weak D match, TRBD1 (5 bases). Germline V gives CDR1 KGHSH, CDR2 LQKENI. Trimming pared 5 bases from V and 3 bases from J, leaving 16 bases between. This CDR3 region has 15 residues. In DNA form, the CDR3 reads TGTGCCAGCTCATGGGCAGGGAGAGGAGACACTGAAGCTTTCTTT. Translating it yields CASSWAGRGDTEAFF.

This clonotype was counted a few times. CDR3 loop: CASSFPSGSSSYNEQFF. The CDR3 region has the DNA TGTGCCAGCAGCTTCCCTAGCGGGTCGAGCTCCTACAATGAGCAGTTCTTC. The chain links TRBV7-6 to TRBJ2-1, with 8 bases identical to TRBD2. The CDR3 length is 17 residues. Trimming cost V 3 bases and J 0 bases; bases outside gene matches: 7. CDR1 and CDR2 from the germline V gene are SGHVS and FNYEAQ.

The rearrangement joins TRBV5-1 to TRBJ1-1; D remains unclear. The V and J ends lost 2 bases and 4 bases respectively, with 12 bases between them. The germline V gene encodes CDR1 SGHRS and CDR2 YFSETQ. The CDR3 is 14 amino acids. CDR3 sequence (DNA): TGCGCCAGCAGCTTCGAGGGTAGGAGCACTGAAGCTTTCTTT. Encoded protein: CASSFEGRSTEAFF.

This clonotype was counted only a few times. A read error may account for a junction end that differs from germline. V gene TRBV11-2 combines with J gene TRBJ1-4; D uncertain. The length of the CDR3 is 16 residues. The V gene's germline CDR1 is SGHAT and CDR2 FQNNGV. CDR3 bases: TGTGCCAGCAGCTCCCTGGGCCTCTTGACTAATGAAAAGCTGTTTTTT. Amino acid sequence: CASSSLGLLTNEKLFF.

The V gene is TRBV28, the J gene TRBJ1-5; 7 bases line up with TRBD1. The CDR3 is made up of 19 amino acids. The germline gives CDR1 MDHEN, CDR2 SYDVKM. The J segment lost 0 bases and the V segment lost 4 bases, leaving 15 bases of the junction unmatched. The CDR3 loop reads CASSSFLRGQRHSNQPQHF. CDR3 DNA: TGTGCCAGCAGTTCCTTTCTCCGGGGACAGAGACATAGCAATCAGCCCCAGCATTTT.

J is TRBJ1-6 and V is TRBV12-3 or TRBV12-4; D call uncertain. Trimming stripped 7 bases from V and 1 base from J, with 8 bases between. This CDR3 is 14 amino acids long. The CDR3 DNA reads TGTGCCAGCAAGACGGGGTCCTATAATTCACCCCTCCACTTT. Its protein is CASKTGSYNSPLHF.

Only a few counts were recorded for this clonotype. The V and J genes are TRBV28 and TRBJ2-5, with a possible D match to TRBD2 (6 bases). The V end lost 3 bases, the J end lost 5 bases, and 16 bases lay between the germline ends. Germline V gene data show CDR1 as MDHEN and CDR2 as SYDVKM. This CDR3 contains 15 residues. The CDR3 sequence: CASSLSSPGGETQYF. The CDR3 DNA reads TGTGCCAGCAGTTTGTCGTCGCCCGGGGGTGAGACCCAGTACTTC.

The V gene is TRBV20-1, the J gene TRBJ2-1; a possible D gene is TRBD2 (6 bases). CDR3 length: 15 amino acids. From germline, CDR1 is DFQATT and CDR2 SNEGSKA (reference sequence). V was shortened by 0 bases and J by 4 bases, with 13 bases between the two germline ends. The CDR3 DNA reads TGCAGTGCTAGAGAACTCACTAGCAAATACAATGAGCAGTTCTTC. Encoded protein: CSARELTSKYNEQFF.

This clonotype has a handful of counts. This CDR3 reads CASRGDAYGYTF. CDR3 sequence (DNA): TGTGCCAGCAGGGGGGATGCCTATGGCTACACCTTC. The rearrangement links TRBV12-3 or TRBV12-4 to TRBJ1-2; possible D gene TRBD1, 5 bases. Trimming removed 6 bases from V and 4 bases from J, with 9 bases in between. CDR3 length equals 12 residues.

This clonotype was recorded at least ten times. The gene calls are TRBV20-1 and TRBJ2-2, with TRBD2 as a possible D gene (6 bases). This CDR3 has 15 residues. Germline V lookup: CDR1 DFQATT, CDR2 SNEGSKA (reference sequence). V gave up 5 bases and J gave up 4 bases, with 17 bases separating them. The chain's CDR3 is CSAPLSGSGTGELFF. The CDR3 DNA reads as TGCAGTGCTCCTCTTAGCGGCTCGGGCACCGGGGAGCTGTTTTTT.

Concerning this clonotype: Its ends do not fully match the called genes, so a read error is possible. The chain has TRBV4-1 and TRBJ1-1, with D perhaps TRBD1 (5 bases). This CDR3 spans 10 amino acids. The germline V gene encodes CDR1 MGHRA and CDR2 YSYEKL. CDR3 loop: CASSATRGIF. The CDR3 bases are TGCGCCAGCAGCGCAACTAGGGGTATCTTT.

The chain employs TRBV7-9 and TRBJ2-5; a possible D gene is TRBD1 (6 bases). The germline V and J ends were trimmed by 5 bases and 4 bases, with 17 bases remaining between them. Germline V CDR1 and CDR2: SEHNR, FQNEAQ (reference sequence). The CDR3 extends over 15 amino acids. This chain's CDR3 is CASSPDGTTGETQYF. CDR3 bases: TGTGCCAGCAGCCCGGACGGGACAACGGGAGAGACCCAGTACTTC.

This clonotype showed up just a few times. The CDR3 sequence is CSARVSSGSDEQYF. CDR3 sequence (DNA): TGCAGTGCTAGAGTCTCTAGCGGGAGCGACGAGCAGTACTTC. The chain joins TRBV20-1 to TRBJ2-7; TRBD2 agrees at 10 bases. This CDR3 region has 14 residues. V lost 1 base, J lost 5 bases, and 5 bases stayed unmatched. CDR1 is DFQATT and CDR2 is SNEGSKA in the germline V gene (reference sequence).

This clonotype was counted a single time. The chain links TRBV21-1 to TRBJ1-2. TRBV21-1 is a pseudogene locus. The CDR3 has 15 residues. The CDR3 here is CASSKSPESNYGYTF. The CDR3 bases are TGTGCCAGCAGCAAATCGCCAGAGAGTAACTATGGCTACACCTTC.

The rearrangement links TRBV2 to TRBJ2-3, with 12 bases that match TRBD2. CDR1 SNHLY and CDR2 FYNNEI come from the germline V gene. V shed 5 bases and J 6 bases; nucleotides not matched to a gene: 9. The CDR3 contains 16 residues. CDR3 DNA: TGTGCCAGCAGTAGACCGACTAGCGGGAGTCTTGATACGCAGTATTTT. Protein product: CASSRPTSGSLDTQYF.

This clonotype was observed a few times. The rearrangement links TRBV5-1 to TRBJ1-2; a possible D gene is TRBD1 (5 bases). The CDR3 loop spans 13 amino acids. V was shortened by 0 bases and J by 8 bases, with 11 bases between the two germline ends. Per germline, CDR1 SGHRS and CDR2 YFSETQ. CDR3 sequence: CASSLGPGLGYTF. CDR3 coding DNA: TGCGCCAGCAGCTTGGGACCAGGGCTGGGCTACACCTTC.

There are a few counts of this clonotype. J is TRBJ2-7 and V is TRBV20-1, with 12 bases fitting TRBD2. This CDR3 contains 14 residues. V gave up 5 bases and J gave up 4 bases; unmatched junction bases: 6. CDR1 DFQATT and CDR2 SNEGSKA come from the germline V gene (reference sequence). This CDR3 reads CSARRTSGIYEQYF. In DNA form, the CDR3 reads TGCAGTGCTCGAAGGACTAGCGGGATTTACGAGCAGTACTTC.

This clonotype was detected only a few times. The chain combines TRBV5-1 with TRBJ1-2; TRBD1 aligns across 7 bases. V was pared by 1 base and J by 8 bases, with 8 bases of the junction left unmatched. Germline V gene sequence: CDR1 SGHRS, CDR2 YFSETQ. CDR3 length: 14 amino acids. CDR3 region: CASSLTGAPGGYTF. DNA for the CDR3: TGCGCCAGCAGCTTGACAGGGGCTCCGGGCGGCTACACCTTC.

This clonotype was seen a few times. The chain uses TRBV5-6 and TRBJ2-1, with D uncertain. CDR3 size: 15 residues. V was cut by 2 bases and J by 4 bases, with 13 bases left in between. The V gene's germline CDR1 is SGHDT and CDR2 YYEEEE. The CDR3, as DNA: TGTGCCAGCAGCTTAGAGGCGCGGCCATACAATGAGCAGTTCTTC. Protein product: CASSLEARPYNEQFF.

This clonotype has at least ten counts. CDR3 sequence (DNA): TGCAGCGTTGAAAGTGTTAAGACGAGCTCCTACAATGAGCAGTTCTTC. Its protein product is CSVESVKTSSYNEQFF. V and J are TRBV29-1 and TRBJ2-1, with D hard to call. The V end was cut by 2 bases, the J end by 0 bases, with 14 bases between. The CDR3 spans 16 residues. From germline, CDR1 is SQVTM and CDR2 ANQGSEA.

J is TRBJ2-1 and V is TRBV5-1, with D perhaps being TRBD1 or TRBD2 (5 bases each). V was shortened by 4 bases and J by 4 bases, with 15 bases between the two germline ends. Germline loops: CDR1 SGHRS, CDR2 YFSETQ. This CDR3 is 15 amino acids long. The DNA of the CDR3 is TGCGCCAGCAGCGAGACAGCGGTTCCGTACAATGAGCAGTTCTTC. It translates to CASSETAVPYNEQFF. The full variable domain, rest sourced from reference TRBV5-1 and TRBJ2-1, is KAGVTQTPRYLIKTRGQQVTLSCSPISGHRSVSWYQQTPGQGLQFLFEYFSETQRNKGNFPGRFSGRQFSNSRSEMNVSTLELGDSALYLCASSETAVPYNEQFFGPGTRLTVL.

To note about this clonotype: The junction departs from germline at one end; a sequencing error may be responsible. The chain is built from TRBV7-3 and TRBJ2-5; a weak D match, TRBD2 (5 bases). The end of the DNA is better explained by TRBJ2-7, so the J call may be wrong. This CDR3 spans 14 amino acids. Germline V lookup: CDR1 SGHTA, CDR2 FQGTGA. Written as DNA, the CDR3 is TGTGCCGGCAGCTTAAGCGGCGAGGACTACGAGCAGTACTTC. It specifies CAGSLSGEDYEQYF.

This chain links TRBV5-1 with TRBJ2-2, with TRBD2 identical over 14 bases. Germline V gene sequence: CDR1 SGHRS, CDR2 YFSETQ. CDR3 size: 18 residues. Unmatched junction bases numbered 9, after V lost 4 bases and J lost 4 bases. The CDR3 nucleotides are TGCGCCAGCAGCCCCAGACTAGCGGGAGGGCCGGGCACCGGGGAGCTGTTTTTT. Its protein product is CASSPRLAGGPGTGELFF.

This chain links TRBV6-5 with TRBJ2-2; a weak D match, TRBD2 (6 bases). The germline V and J ends were trimmed by 3 bases and 2 bases, with 13 bases remaining between them. This CDR3 has 16 amino acids. Germline CDR1 is MNHEY and CDR2 is SVGAGI. The CDR3 region is CASSYFAGLNTGELFF. CDR3 in DNA: TGTGCCAGCAGTTATTTCGCGGGACTTAACACCGGGGAGCTGTTTTTT.

This chain joins TRBV28 and TRBJ2-1; 14 bases are a match to TRBD2. With 3 bases clipped from V and 13 bases from J, the junction kept 5 bases outside the gene matches. CDR3 length equals 14 residues. Germline-derived CDR1 and CDR2 are MDHEN and SYDVKM. The CDR3 is CASSFSGLAGVQFF. Here the CDR3 DNA reads TGTGCCAGCAGTTTTTCGGGACTAGCGGGAGTTCAGTTCTTC.

As DNA, the CDR3 is TGTGCCAGCAGCCATGGCGGGGCAAGCTATGGCTACACCTTC. Protein: CASSHGGASYGYTF. V and J are TRBV3-1 and TRBJ1-2, with a possible D match to TRBD1 (5 bases). CDR1 and CDR2 (germline): LGHDT, YNNKEL (reference sequence). The CDR3 has 14 residues. V was cut by 3 bases and J by 4 bases, with 12 bases left in between.